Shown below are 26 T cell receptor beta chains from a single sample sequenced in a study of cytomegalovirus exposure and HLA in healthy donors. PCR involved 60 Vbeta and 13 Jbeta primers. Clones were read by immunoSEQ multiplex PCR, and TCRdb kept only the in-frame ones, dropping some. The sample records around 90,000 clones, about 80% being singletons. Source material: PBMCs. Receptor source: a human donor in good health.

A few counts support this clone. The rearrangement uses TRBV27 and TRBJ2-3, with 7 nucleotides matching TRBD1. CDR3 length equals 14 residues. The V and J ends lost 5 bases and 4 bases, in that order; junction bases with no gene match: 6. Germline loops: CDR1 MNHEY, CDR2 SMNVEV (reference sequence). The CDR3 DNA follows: TGTGCCAGCAGTGGTAGGGGGCGCCCAGATACGCAGTATTTT. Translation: CASSGRGRPDTQYF.

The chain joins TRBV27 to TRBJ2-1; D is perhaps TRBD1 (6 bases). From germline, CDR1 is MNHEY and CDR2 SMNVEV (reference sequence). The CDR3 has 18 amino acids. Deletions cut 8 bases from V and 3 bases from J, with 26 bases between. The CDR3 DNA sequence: TGTGCCAGCCGGCTCGACAGGTCGTCAGTTGAAATCTACAATGAGCAGTTCTTC. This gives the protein CASRLDRSSVEIYNEQFF.

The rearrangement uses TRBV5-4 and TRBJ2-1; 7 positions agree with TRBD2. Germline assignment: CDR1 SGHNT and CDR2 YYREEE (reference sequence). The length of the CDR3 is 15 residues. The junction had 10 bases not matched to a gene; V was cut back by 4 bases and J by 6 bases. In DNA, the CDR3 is TGTGCCAGCAGCCTGTTGGCGGGAGCAATCAATGAGCAGTTCTTC. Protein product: CASSLLAGAINEQFF.

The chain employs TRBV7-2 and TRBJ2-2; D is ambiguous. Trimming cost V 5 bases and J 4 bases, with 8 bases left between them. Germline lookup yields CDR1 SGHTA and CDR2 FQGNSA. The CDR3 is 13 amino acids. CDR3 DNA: TGTGCCAGCAGCCTCAGGTCCACCGGGGAGCTGTTTTTT. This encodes CASSLRSTGELFF.

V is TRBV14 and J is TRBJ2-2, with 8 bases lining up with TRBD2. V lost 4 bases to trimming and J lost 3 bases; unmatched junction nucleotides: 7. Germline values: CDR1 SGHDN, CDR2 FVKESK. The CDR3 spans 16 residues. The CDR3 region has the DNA TGTGCCAGCAGCCCCGTAAGCGGGGGTGACACCGGGGAGCTGTTTTTT. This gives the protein CASSPVSGGDTGELFF. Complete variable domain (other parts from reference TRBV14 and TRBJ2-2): EAGVTQFPSHSVIEKGQTVTLRCDPISGHDNLYWYRRVMGKEIKFLLHFVKESKQDESGMPNNRFLAERTGGTYSTLKVQPAELEDSGVYFCASSPVSGGDTGELFFGEGSRLTVL.

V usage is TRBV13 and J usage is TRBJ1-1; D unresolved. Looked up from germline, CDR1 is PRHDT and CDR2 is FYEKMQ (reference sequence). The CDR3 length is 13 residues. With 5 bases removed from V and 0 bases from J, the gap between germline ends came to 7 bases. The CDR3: CASSPLLNTEAFF. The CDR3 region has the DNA TGTGCCAGCAGCCCACTATTGAACACTGAAGCTTTCTTT.

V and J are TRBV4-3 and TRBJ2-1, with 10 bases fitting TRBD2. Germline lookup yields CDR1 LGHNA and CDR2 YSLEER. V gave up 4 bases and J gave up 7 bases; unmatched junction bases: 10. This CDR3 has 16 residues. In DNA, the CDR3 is TGCGCCAGCAGCCTCGAGCGGGGGGGACTTGGGAATGAGCAGTTCTTC. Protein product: CASSLERGGLGNEQFF.

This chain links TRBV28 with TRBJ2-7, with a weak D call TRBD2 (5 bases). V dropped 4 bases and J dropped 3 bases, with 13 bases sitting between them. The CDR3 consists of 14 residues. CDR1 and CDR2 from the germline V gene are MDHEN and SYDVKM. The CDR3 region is CASSYAGQHYEQYF. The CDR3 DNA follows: TGTGCCAGCAGTTATGCGGGTCAGCACTACGAGCAGTACTTC.

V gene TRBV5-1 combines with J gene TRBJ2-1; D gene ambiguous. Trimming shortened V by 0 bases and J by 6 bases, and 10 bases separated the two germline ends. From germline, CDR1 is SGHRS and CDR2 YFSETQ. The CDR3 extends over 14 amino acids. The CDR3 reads CASSLGPTTNEQFF. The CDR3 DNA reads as TGCGCCAGCAGCTTGGGTCCTACCACCAATGAGCAGTTCTTC.

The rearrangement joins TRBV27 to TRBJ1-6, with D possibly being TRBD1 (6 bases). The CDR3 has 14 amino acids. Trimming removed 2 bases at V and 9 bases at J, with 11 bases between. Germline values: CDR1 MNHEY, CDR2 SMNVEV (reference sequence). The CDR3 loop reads CASSLTGKSSPLHF. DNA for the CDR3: TGTGCCAGCAGTTTAACAGGGAAGTCTTCACCCCTCCACTTT.

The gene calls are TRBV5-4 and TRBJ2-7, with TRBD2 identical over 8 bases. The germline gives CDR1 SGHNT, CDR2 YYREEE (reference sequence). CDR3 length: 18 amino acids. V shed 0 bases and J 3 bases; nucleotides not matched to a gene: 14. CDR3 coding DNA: TGTGCCAGCAGCTTGGCCCCGTCCACCGGGACTAGGGGCTACGAGCAGTACTTC. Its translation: CASSLAPSTGTRGYEQYF.

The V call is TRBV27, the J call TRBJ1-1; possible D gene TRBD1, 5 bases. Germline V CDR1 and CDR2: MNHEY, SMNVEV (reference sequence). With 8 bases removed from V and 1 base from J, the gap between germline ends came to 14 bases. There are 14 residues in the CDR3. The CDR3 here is CASRGGVANTEAFF. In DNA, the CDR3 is TGTGCCAGCCGCGGGGGGGTGGCGAACACTGAAGCTTTCTTT.

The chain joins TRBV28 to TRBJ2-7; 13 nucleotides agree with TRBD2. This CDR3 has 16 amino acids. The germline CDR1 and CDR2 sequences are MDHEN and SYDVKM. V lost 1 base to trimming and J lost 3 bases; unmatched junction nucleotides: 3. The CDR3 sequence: CASSLFTSGRVYEQYF. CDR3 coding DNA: TGTGCCAGCAGTTTATTCACTAGCGGGAGGGTCTACGAGCAGTACTTC.

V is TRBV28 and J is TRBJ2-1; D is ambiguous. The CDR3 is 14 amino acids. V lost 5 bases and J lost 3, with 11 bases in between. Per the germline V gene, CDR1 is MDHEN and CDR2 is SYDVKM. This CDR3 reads CASSPPLDYNEQFF. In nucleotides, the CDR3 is TGTGCCAGCAGTCCCCCCCTAGACTACAATGAGCAGTTCTTC.

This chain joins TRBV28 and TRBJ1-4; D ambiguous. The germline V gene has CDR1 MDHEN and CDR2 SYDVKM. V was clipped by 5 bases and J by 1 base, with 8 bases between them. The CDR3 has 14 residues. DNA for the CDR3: TGTGCCAGCAGTCGGCGGCGAACTAATGAAAAACTGTTTTTT. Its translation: CASSRRRTNEKLFF.

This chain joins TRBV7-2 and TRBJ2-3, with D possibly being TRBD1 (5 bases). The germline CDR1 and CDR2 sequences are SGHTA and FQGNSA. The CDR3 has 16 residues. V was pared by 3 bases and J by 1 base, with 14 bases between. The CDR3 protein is CASSFGRVAGTDTQYF. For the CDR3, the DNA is TGTGCCAGCAGCTTCGGCAGGGTTGCGGGCACAGATACGCAGTATTTT.

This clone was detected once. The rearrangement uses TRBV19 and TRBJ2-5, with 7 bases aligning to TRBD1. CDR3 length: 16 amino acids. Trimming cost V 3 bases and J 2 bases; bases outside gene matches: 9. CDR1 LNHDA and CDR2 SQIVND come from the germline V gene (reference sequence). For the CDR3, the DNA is TGTGCCAGTAGTATCCAGAGAACAGGGGCTCAAGAGACCCAGTACTTC. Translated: CASSIQRTGAQETQYF.

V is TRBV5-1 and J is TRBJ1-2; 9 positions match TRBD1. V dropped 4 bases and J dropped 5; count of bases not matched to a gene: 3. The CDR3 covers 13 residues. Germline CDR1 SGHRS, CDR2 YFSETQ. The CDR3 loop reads CASSIGQGYGYTF. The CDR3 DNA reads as TGCGCCAGCAGCATCGGACAGGGGTATGGCTACACCTTC.

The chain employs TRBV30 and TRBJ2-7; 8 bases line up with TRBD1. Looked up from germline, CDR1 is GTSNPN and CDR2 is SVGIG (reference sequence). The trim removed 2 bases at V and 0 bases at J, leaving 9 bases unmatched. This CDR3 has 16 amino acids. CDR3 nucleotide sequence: TGTGCCTGGAGTCTCCGCAGGGGGCTTAGCTCCTACGAGCAGTACTTC. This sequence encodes CAWSLRRGLSSYEQYF.

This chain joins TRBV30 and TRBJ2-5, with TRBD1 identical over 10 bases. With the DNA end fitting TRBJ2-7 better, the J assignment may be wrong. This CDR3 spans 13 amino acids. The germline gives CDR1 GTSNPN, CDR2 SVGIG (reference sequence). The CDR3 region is CAGNRDRGSEQYF. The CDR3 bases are TGTGCCGGTAACCGGGACAGGGGCTCCGAGCAGTACTTC.

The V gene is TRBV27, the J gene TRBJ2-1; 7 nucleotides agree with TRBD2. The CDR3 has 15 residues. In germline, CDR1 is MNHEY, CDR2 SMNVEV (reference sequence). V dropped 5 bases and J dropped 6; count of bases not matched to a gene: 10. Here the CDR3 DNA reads TGTGCCAGCAGTCTATACGTGGGAGGGCCCAATGAGCAGTTCTTC. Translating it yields CASSLYVGGPNEQFF.

The CDR3 DNA reads TGTGCCAGCAGGGGGACAGGGGGATCGGGCGAGCAGTACTTC. Protein: CASRGTGGSGEQYF. The gene calls are TRBV5-4 and TRBJ2-7, with 11 bases matching TRBD1. V dropped 5 bases and J dropped 6; count of bases not matched to a gene: 7. This CDR3 has 14 amino acids. CDR1 SGHNT and CDR2 YYREEE come from the germline V gene (reference sequence).

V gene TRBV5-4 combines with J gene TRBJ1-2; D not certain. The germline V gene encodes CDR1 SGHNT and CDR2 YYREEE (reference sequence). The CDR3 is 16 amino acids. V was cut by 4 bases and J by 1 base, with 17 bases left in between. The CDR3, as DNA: TGTGCCAGCAGCCCGCCACCAGGTCCCCTTAACTATGGCTACACCTTC. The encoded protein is CASSPPPGPLNYGYTF.

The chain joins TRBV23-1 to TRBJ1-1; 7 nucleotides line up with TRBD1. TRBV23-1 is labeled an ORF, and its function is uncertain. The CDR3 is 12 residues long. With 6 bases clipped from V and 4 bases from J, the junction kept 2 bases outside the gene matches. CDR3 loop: CASRPGGTEAFF. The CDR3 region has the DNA TGCGCCAGCAGGCCAGGGGGCACTGAAGCTTTCTTT.

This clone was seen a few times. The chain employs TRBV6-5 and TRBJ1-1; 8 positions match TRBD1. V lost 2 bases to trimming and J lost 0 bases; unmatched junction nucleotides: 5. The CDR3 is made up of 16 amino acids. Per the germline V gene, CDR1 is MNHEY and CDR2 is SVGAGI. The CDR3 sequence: CASSYGQGALNTEAFF. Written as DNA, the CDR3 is TGTGCCAGCAGTTACGGCCAGGGGGCCTTGAACACTGAAGCTTTCTTT.

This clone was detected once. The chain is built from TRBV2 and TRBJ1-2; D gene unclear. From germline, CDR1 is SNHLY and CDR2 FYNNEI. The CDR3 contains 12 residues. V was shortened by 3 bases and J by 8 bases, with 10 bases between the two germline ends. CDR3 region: CASSDMAGGYTF. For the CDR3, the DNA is TGTGCCAGCAGTGATATGGCGGGAGGCTACACCTTC. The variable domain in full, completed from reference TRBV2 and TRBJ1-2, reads EPEVTQTPSHQVTQMGQEVILRCVPISNHLYFYWYRQILGQKVEFLVSFYNNEISEKSEIFDDQFSVERPDGSNFTLKIRSTKLEDSAMYFCASSDMAGGYTFGSGTRLTVV.